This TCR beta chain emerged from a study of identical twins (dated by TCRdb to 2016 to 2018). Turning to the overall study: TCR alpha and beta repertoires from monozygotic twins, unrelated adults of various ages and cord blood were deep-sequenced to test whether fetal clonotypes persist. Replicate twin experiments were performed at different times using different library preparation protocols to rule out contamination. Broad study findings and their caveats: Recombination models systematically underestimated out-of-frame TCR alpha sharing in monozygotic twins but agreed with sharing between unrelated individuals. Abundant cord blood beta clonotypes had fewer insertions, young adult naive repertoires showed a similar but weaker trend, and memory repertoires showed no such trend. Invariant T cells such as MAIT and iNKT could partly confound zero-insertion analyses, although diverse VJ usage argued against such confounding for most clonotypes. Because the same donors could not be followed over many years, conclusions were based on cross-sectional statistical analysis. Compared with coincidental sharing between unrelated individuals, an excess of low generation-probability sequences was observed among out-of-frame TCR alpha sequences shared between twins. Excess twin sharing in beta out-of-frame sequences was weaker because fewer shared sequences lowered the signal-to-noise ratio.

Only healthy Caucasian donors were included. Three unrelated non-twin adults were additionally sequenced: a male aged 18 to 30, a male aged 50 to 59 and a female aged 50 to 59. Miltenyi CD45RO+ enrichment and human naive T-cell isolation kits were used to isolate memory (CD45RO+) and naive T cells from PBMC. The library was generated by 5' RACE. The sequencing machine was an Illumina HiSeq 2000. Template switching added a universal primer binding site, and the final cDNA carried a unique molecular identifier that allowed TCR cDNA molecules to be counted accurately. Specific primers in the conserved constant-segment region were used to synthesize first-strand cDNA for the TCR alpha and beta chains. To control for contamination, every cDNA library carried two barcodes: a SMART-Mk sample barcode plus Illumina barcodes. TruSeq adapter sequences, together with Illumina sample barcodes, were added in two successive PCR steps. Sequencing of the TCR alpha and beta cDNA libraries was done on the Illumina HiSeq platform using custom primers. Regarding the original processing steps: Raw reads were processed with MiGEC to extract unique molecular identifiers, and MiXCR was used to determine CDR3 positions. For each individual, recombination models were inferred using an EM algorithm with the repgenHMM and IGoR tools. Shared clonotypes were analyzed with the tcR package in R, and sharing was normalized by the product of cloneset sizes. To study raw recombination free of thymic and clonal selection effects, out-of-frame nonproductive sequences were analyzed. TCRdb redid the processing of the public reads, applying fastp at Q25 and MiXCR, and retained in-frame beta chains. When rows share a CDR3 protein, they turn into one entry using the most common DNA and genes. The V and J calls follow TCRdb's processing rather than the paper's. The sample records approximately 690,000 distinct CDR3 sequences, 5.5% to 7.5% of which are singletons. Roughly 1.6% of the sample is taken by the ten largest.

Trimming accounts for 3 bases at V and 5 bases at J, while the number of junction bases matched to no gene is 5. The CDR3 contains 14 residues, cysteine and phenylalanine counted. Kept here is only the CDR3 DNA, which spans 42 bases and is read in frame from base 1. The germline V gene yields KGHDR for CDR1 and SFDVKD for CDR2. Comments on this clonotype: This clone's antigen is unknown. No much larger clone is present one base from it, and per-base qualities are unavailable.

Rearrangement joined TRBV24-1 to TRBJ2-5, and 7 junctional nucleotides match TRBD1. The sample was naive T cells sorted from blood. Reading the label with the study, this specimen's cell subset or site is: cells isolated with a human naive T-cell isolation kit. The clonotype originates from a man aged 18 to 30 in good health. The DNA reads TGTGCCACCAGTGATATCTCCAGGGGGGAGACCCAGTACTTC. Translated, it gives CATSDISRGETQYF.